The 14 T cell receptor beta chains below come from one sample, sequenced in a study of blood T cell repertoires in COVID-19. Here immunoSEQ multiplex PCR was the method, and the copy in TCRdb shows in-frame clones only, minus some. The sample has about 300,000 clones; around 90% are singletons. Source material: PBMCs or T cells enriched from blood (not recorded which). These receptors all stem from a woman in her 40s who had recovered from COVID-19.

The chain carries TRBV7-9 and TRBJ1-4; 8 positions match TRBD1. The CDR3 is 15 amino acids. Germline assignment: CDR1 SEHNR and CDR2 FQNEAQ (reference sequence). The V segment lost 3 bases and the J segment 3 bases; nucleotides outside the gene matches: 3. CDR3 in amino acids: CASSLQGASNEKLFF. The DNA of the CDR3 is TGTGCCAGCAGCTTGCAGGGGGCGTCTAATGAAAAACTGTTTTTT.

This chain connects TRBV5-1 to TRBJ2-5; 11 positions agree with TRBD2. The J segment lost 1 base and the V segment lost 4 bases, leaving 6 bases of the junction unmatched. Per the germline V gene, CDR1 is SGHRS and CDR2 is YFSETQ. The CDR3 loop spans 16 amino acids. CDR3 sequence: CASSPGGLAAQETQYF. The CDR3 DNA reads as TGCGCCAGCAGCCCGGGGGGACTAGCGGCCCAAGAGACCCAGTACTTC.

This chain uses TRBV9 with TRBJ1-3; a weak D match, TRBD1 (5 bases). V shed 0 bases and J shed 2 bases, with 9 bases lying between them. The CDR3 runs 15 residues. The germline CDR1 and CDR2 sequences are SGDLS and YYNGEE. CDR3 residues: CASSVGGNAGNTIYF. The CDR3 nucleotides are TGTGCCAGCAGCGTAGGGGGCAATGCTGGAAACACCATATATTTT.

The J gene is TRBJ1-2, the V gene TRBV5-1, with TRBD1 matching 11 bases. The CDR3 contains 15 residues. The V gene's germline CDR1 is SGHRS and CDR2 YFSETQ. J was trimmed by 5 bases and V by 3 bases; bases with no gene match: 6. The CDR3 DNA follows: TGCGCCAGCAGCTCGGGACAGGGGGTCCTATATGGCTACACCTTC. Translating it yields CASSSGQGVLYGYTF.

Remarks on this clone: The sample contains more than one DNA sequence encoding this CDR3. V is TRBV5-1 and J is TRBJ1-1; no clear D gene. Germline CDR1 is SGHRS and CDR2 is YFSETQ. CDR3 size: 15 residues. Trimming removed 0 bases from V and 0 bases from J, with 9 bases in between. The CDR3 DNA reads TGCGCCAGCAGCTTGGGATCCGGTGTGAACACTGAAGCTTTCTTT. Translating gives CASSLGSGVNTEAFF.

The CDR3 spells CASSLGLAGRGDYEQYF. CDR3 sequence (DNA): TGCGCCAGCAGCTTGGGACTAGCGGGGAGGGGCGACTACGAGCAGTACTTC. V usage is TRBV5-1 and J usage is TRBJ2-7, with TRBD2 identical over 11 bases. V lost 0 bases, J lost 3 bases, and 8 bases stayed unmatched. This CDR3 region has 17 residues. Germline lookup yields CDR1 SGHRS and CDR2 YFSETQ.

The rearrangement uses TRBV19 and TRBJ1-2; D is perhaps TRBD1 (6 bases). This CDR3 spans 14 amino acids. Germline V CDR1 and CDR2: LNHDA, SQIVND (reference sequence). The germline V and J ends were trimmed by 5 bases and 8 bases, with 18 bases remaining between them. The DNA of the CDR3 is TGTGCCAGTAGTTATCAGGGGATTATTGGCGGCTACACCTTC. Amino acid sequence: CASSYQGIIGGYTF.

The rearrangement uses TRBV5-1 and TRBJ2-7; 8 bases fit TRBD1. The CDR3 consists of 20 residues. Germline V lookup: CDR1 SGHRS, CDR2 YFSETQ. The junction had 23 bases not matched to a gene; V was cut back by 3 bases and J by 3 bases. CDR3 sequence reads: CASSSLSRTGLTPSNYEQYF. The CDR3 nucleotides read TGCGCCAGCAGCTCGCTATCTCGGACAGGGCTGACTCCGAGTAACTACGAGCAGTACTTC.

This chain connects TRBV30 to TRBJ1-1; TRBD1 matches 9 bases. Germline V gene sequence: CDR1 GTSNPN, CDR2 SVGIG (reference sequence). CDR3 length equals 13 residues. V lost 6 bases and J lost 4; bases outside the gene matches: 6. CDR3 region: CACETGGGTEAFF. CDR3 nucleotides: TGTGCCTGCGAAACAGGGGGCGGCACTGAAGCTTTCTTT. Complete variable domain (other parts from reference TRBV30 and TRBJ1-1): SQTIHQWPATLVQPVGSPLSLECTVEGTSNPNLYWYRQAAGRGLQLLFYSVGIGQISSEVPQNLSASRPQDRQFILSSKKLLLSDSGFYLCACETGGGTEAFFGQGTRLTVV.

The V call is TRBV2, the J call TRBJ1-6, with D unclear. CDR3 length: 12 residues. The germline V and J ends were trimmed by 8 bases and 8 bases, with 10 bases remaining between them. Germline CDR1 and CDR2: SNHLY and FYNNEI. CDR3 amino acids: CASLLSDSPLHF. CDR3 sequence (DNA): TGTGCCAGCTTGTTATCCGATTCACCCCTCCACTTT.

The DNA for the CDR3 is TGTGCCAGCAGTTACTTGCGGGGGAGCCAGCCCCAGCATTTT. Protein sequence: CASSYLRGSQPQHF. This chain uses TRBV6-5 with TRBJ1-5; possibly TRBD1 for D (5 bases). Germline values: CDR1 MNHEY, CDR2 SVGAGI. CDR3 length equals 14 residues. V was trimmed by 1 base and J by 7 bases, leaving 11 bases between them.

The rearrangement joins TRBV6-5 to TRBJ2-7; D is undetermined. The V gene lost 6 bases and the J gene lost 1 base, with 10 bases spanning the gap. CDR1 is MNHEY, CDR2 SVGAGI, per germline. This CDR3 contains 13 residues. DNA for the CDR3: TGTGCCAGCAGAAGCCCTAGGTCCTACGAGCAGTACTTC. Encoded protein: CASRSPRSYEQYF.

V usage is TRBV20-1 and J usage is TRBJ1-1; D remains unclear. The CDR3 sequence is 11 residues long. Germline CDR1 DFQATT, CDR2 SNEGSKA (reference sequence). Trimming pared 7 bases from V and 3 bases from J, leaving 9 bases between. CDR3 coding DNA: TGCAGTGGTTTAGAGCACACTGAAGCTTTCTTT. Protein: CSGLEHTEAFF.

This clone was seen a single time. The V gene is TRBV10-1, the J gene TRBJ1-2; no clear D. Germline V lookup: CDR1 WNHNN, CDR2 SYGVQD (reference sequence). This CDR3 comprises 13 residues. Trimming stripped 7 bases from V and 8 bases from J, with 17 bases between. The CDR3 DNA reads as TGCGCCAGCACGGGAGAGGGATTGATAGGCTACACCTTC. Residues: CASTGEGLIGYTF.